This T cell receptor (beta chain) was recorded in a study of CD8 T cells in Susac syndrome. This CDR3 has 19 residues. Per the germline V gene, CDR1 is SGHRS and CDR2 is YFSETQ. Unmatched junction bases numbered 17, after V lost 0 bases and J lost 4 bases. Roughly 0.45 to 1 ug RNA was reverse transcribed with random hexamers. TCRdb called the immunoSEQ multiplex PCR reads again in MiXCR, with one record for every CDR3 protein. This sample has 50,000 to 60,000 distinct CDR3 sequences; roughly 92% occur once, and the top ten carry nearly 0.2%. The genes are TRBV5-1 and TRBJ2-3; 7 nucleotides line up with TRBD2. The receptor comes from a human donor in good health. Sample: CD8+ T cells from PBMCs. The CDR3 bases are TGCGCCAGCAGCTTGGGGCGGGGCTCTAGCAGGGACTACGCAGATACGCAGTATTTT. Protein product: CASSLGRGSSRDYADTQYF. Drawing the rest from reference TRBV5-1 and TRBJ2-3, the complete variable domain is KAGVTQTPRYLIKTRGQQVTLSCSPISGHRSVSWYQQTPGQGLQFLFEYFSETQRNKGNFPGRFSGRQFSNSRSEMNVSTLELGDSALYLCASSLGRGSSRDYADTQYFGPGTRLTVL.